The rows below give T cell receptor beta chains drawn from one sample of a study of T cells in Graves' hyperthyroidism and ophthalmopathy. TCRdb re-analysed the multiplex PCR reads in MiXCR, keeping a single row per CDR3 protein. Seen here are more than 300,000 distinct CDR3 sequences, 17% observed once, and the top ten hold 34%. Sequenced: blood. These receptor sequences come from a woman aged 25-40 years with Graves' hyperthyroidism that later progressed to Graves' ophthalmopathy. CDR3s include the opening cysteine and the closing phenylalanine or tryptophan.

v_call	j_call	cdr3_aa
TRBV7-9	TRBJ2-1	CASSLGTASLYNEQFF
TRBV27	TRBJ1-5	CASSLSDSNQPQHF
TRBV11-3	TRBJ2-3	CASSLDGRDWNTDTQYF
TRBV28	TRBJ1-5	CASRPHVADQPQHF
TRBV29-1	TRBJ2-3	CSVGQGATDTQYF
TRBV27	TRBJ2-7	CASSLHGQGAYEQYF
TRBV20-1	TRBJ1-2	CSAAWENLYGYTF
TRBV2	TRBJ2-1	CASSDDKRDLTYNEQFF
TRBV3-1	TRBJ2-3	CASSLPASGGAHDTQYF
TRBV18	TRBJ1-2	CASSLATGGYGYTF
TRBV27	TRBJ1-2	CASSDSTGGWYGYTF
TRBV6-2/TRBV6-3	TRBJ2-1	CASSYGLAGDNEQFF
TRBV5-4	TRBJ2-2	CASSFRGRDTGELFF
TRBV12-3/TRBV12-4	TRBJ1-5	CASSRSARGNQPQHF
TRBV11-2	TRBJ2-7	CASSSLAGGPYEQYF
TRBV4-2	TRBJ2-1	CASSHAGTVSYNEQFF
TRBV5-6	TRBJ1-2	CASTPGQALSYGYTF
TRBV2	TRBJ2-2	CATGLAGITNTGELFF
TRBV20-1	TRBJ2-1	CSVGTIGSPQTYNEQFF
TRBV11-2	TRBJ2-7	CASSLDVVGWYEQYF
TRBV12-3/TRBV12-4	TRBJ1-3	CASNPGGPSSGNTIYF
TRBV5-1	TRBJ1-4	CASSTSDREGKLFF
TRBV27	TRBJ1-5	CASSLLGNQPQHF
TRBV19	TRBJ1-1	CASSIDRSDKLEAFF
TRBV12-3/TRBV12-4	TRBJ2-1	CASSFNIYNEQLF
TRBV10-3	TRBJ2-1	CAISERGGADEQFF
TRBV3-1	TRBJ2-2	CASSNGVAGTGELFF
TRBV12-3/TRBV12-4	TRBJ2-2	CASSPPGLNTGELFF
TRBV4-2	TRBJ1-4	CASSLQGARSEKLFF
TRBV7-9	TRBJ1-2	CASSRGGRDGYTF
TRBV10-3	TRBJ1-5	CAISDISNQPQHF
TRBV11-2	TRBJ2-3	CASSVDGLAGATDTQYF
TRBV3-1	TRBJ2-2	CASSQNPGLVENTGELFF
TRBV30	TRBJ1-6	CAWSASWFSPLHF
TRBV4-1	TRBJ2-1	CASSRTSGINNEQFF
TRBV6-5	TRBJ1-2	CASSYSFRVYEHYGYTF
TRBV6-2/TRBV6-3	TRBJ2-7	CASSYTSSGSYEQYF
TRBV2	TRBJ2-7	CAGRSGVGRASSYEQYF
TRBV4-1	TRBJ2-7	CASSPGTGPGEQYF
TRBV11-2	TRBJ2-7	CASSSALLEQYF
TRBV28	TRBJ2-5	CASSPGRGLQETQYF
TRBV4-2	TRBJ2-7	CASSQDQGYEQYF
TRBV28	TRBJ2-7	CASSSVEGLWQYF
TRBV5-1	TRBJ2-1	CASSLIPGLAGVNEQFF
TRBV6-1	TRBJ1-1	CASSDISLGTVNTEAFF
TRBV10-3	TRBJ2-5	CAIGGTGTTETQYF
TRBV6-1	TRBJ2-2	CASSEVGQSTGELFF
TRBV5-1	TRBJ2-5	CASGLGARVLGTQYF
TRBV7-8	TRBJ1-3	CASSLAISGQSGLSGTILYF
TRBV28	TRBJ2-1	CASSLYRVEEQFF